This T cell receptor beta chain is drawn from a study of T cells in localized non-small cell lung cancer. Study results and limitations: A median about 62 of the top 100 tumor clones appeared in adjacent lung. The tumor had only one region sequenced, so heterogeneity remains possible. A raised T cell density in blood coincided with lengthier overall survival. Uninvolved adjacent lung, not tumor, had the highest T cell clonality.

Data came from immunoSEQ multiplex PCR; TCRdb stores just in-frame clones and leaves some out. Counted here are fewer than 100,000 clones, about 87% occurring once; the ten biggest clones make up roughly 15%. Germline V CDR1 and CDR2: KGHSH, LQKENI. This CDR3 is built from 13 residues. V lost 2 bases and J lost 7, with 11 bases in between. The sample holds one count of this clone. Antigen: not known. The chain carries TRBV18 and TRBJ1-1; no definite D call. The sample in question was peripheral blood, obtained before any cancer treatment. The sequence was obtained from a man between 35 and 75 years old with stage I squamous cell lung carcinoma. CDR3 amino acids: CASSPEVRREAFF. The DNA for the CDR3 is TGTGCCAGCTCACCAGAAGTGCGCCGTGAAGCTTTCTTT.